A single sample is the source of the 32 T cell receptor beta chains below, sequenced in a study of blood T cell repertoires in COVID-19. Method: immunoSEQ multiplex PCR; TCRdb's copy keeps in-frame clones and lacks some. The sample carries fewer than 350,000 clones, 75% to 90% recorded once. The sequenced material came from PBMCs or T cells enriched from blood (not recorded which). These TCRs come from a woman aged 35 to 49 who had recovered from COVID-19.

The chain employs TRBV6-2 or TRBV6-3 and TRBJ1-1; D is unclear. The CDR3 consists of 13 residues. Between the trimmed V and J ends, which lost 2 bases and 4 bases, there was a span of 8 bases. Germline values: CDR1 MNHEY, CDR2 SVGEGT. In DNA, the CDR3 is TGTGCCAGCAGTTACATCCGGGGCACTGAAGCTTTCTTT. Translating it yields CASSYIRGTEAFF.

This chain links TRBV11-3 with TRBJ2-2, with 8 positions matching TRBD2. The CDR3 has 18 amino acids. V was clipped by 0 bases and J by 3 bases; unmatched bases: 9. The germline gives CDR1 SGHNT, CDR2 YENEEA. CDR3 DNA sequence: TGTGCCAGCAGCTTAGAGATCGCTAGCGGGTACTACACCGGGGAGCTGTTTTTT. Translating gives CASSLEIASGYYTGELFF.

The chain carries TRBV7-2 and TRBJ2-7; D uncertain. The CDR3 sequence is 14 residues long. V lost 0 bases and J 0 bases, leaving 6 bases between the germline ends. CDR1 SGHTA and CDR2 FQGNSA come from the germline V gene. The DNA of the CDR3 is TGTGCCAGCAGCTTAGCGAGAGGCTCCTACGAGCAGTACTTC. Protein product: CASSLARGSYEQYF.

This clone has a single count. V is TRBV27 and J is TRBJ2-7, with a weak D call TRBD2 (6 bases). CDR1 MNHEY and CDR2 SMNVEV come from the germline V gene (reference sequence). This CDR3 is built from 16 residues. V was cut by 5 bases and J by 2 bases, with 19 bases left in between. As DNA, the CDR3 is TGTGCCAGCAGTACGACGTCGGGGGAACGGGCCTACGAGCAGTACTTC. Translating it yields CASSTTSGERAYEQYF.

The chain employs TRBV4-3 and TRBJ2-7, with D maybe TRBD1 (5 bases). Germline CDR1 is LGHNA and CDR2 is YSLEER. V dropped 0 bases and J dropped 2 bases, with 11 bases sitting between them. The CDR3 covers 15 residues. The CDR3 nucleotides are TGCGCCAGCAGCCAAGATATACAGGTAACCTACGAGCAGTACTTC. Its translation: CASSQDIQVTYEQYF.

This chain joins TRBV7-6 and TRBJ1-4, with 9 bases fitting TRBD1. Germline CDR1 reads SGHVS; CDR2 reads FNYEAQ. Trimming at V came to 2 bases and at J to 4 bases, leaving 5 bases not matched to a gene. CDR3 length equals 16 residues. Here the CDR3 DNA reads TGTGCCAGCAGCTTAAAAAGGGACAGGGATAATGAAAAACTGTTTTTT. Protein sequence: CASSLKRDRDNEKLFF.

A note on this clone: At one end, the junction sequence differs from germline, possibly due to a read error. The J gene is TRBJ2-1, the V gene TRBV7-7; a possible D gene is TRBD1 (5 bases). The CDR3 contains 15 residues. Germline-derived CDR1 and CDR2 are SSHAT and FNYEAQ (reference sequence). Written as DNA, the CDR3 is TGTGCTAGCAGCTTAGGAAGGACATTGTACAATGAGCAGTTCTTC. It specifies CASSLGRTLYNEQFF.

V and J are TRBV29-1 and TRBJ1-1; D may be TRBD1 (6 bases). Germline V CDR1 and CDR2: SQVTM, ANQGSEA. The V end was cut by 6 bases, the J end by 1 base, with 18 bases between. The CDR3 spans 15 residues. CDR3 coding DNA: TGCAGCGTGGCCCCAGGGGTTGAAGCGAACACTGAAGCTTTCTTT. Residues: CSVAPGVEANTEAFF.

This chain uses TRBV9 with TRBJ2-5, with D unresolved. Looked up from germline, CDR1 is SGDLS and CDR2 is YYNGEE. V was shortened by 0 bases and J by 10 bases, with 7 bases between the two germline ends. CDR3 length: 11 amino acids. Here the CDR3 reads CASSVEVDQYF. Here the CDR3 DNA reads TGTGCCAGCAGCGTAGAAGTAGACCAGTACTTC.

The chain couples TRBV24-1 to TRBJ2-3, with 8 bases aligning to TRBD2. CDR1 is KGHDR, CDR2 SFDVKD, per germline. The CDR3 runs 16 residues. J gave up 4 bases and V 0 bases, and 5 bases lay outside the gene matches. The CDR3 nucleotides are TGTGCCACCAGTGATTTGCGAAGCGGGAGTGCAGATACGCAGTATTTT. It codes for CATSDLRSGSADTQYF.

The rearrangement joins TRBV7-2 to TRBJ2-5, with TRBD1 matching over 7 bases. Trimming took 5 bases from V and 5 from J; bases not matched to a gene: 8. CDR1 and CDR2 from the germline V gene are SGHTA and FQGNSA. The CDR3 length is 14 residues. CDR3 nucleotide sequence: TGTGCCAGCAGCCCCGAGGGGGCAAGGGAGACCCAGTACTTC. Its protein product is CASSPEGARETQYF.

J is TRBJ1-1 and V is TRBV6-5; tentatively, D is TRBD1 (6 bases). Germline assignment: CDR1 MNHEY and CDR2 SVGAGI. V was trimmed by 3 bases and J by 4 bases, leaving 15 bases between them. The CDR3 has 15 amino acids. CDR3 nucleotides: TGTGCCAGCAGTTATTCGACAGGTCCCCGCACTGAAGCTTTCTTT. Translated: CASSYSTGPRTEAFF.

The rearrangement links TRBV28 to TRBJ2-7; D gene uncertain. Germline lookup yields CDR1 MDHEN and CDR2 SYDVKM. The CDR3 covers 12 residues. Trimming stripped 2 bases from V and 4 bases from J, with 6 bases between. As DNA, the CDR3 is TGTGCCAGCAGTTTACGGGTATACGAGCAGTACTTC. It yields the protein CASSLRVYEQYF.

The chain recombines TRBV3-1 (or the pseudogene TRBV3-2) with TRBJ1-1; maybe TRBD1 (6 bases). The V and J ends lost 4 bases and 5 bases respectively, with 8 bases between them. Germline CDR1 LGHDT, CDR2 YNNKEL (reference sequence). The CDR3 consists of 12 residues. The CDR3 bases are TGTGCCAGCAGCCTCAGGGGAACTGAAGCTTTCTTT. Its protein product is CASSLRGTEAFF.

The CDR3 nucleotides are TGCGCCAGCAGCTTGGAGGGGAGGACTAGCACAGATACGCAGTATTTT. Translating it yields CASSLEGRTSTDTQYF. The chain joins TRBV5-1 to TRBJ2-3, with D tentatively TRBD2 (6 bases). The germline CDR1 and CDR2 sequences are SGHRS and YFSETQ. The V and J ends lost 0 bases and 0 bases respectively, with 11 bases between them. There are 16 residues in the CDR3.

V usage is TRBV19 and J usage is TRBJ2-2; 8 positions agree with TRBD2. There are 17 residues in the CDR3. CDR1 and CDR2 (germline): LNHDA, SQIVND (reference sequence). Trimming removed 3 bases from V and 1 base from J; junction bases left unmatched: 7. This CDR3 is CASSIPIGGVNTGELFF. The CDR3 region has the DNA TGTGCCAGTAGTATCCCCATCGGGGGGGTGAACACCGGGGAGCTGTTTTTT.

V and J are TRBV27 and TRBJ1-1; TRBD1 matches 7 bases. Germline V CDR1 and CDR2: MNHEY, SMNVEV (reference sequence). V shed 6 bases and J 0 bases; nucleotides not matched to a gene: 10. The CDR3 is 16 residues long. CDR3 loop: CASRPWTGGMNTEAFF. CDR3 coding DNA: TGTGCCAGCAGACCCTGGACAGGCGGCATGAACACTGAAGCTTTCTTT.

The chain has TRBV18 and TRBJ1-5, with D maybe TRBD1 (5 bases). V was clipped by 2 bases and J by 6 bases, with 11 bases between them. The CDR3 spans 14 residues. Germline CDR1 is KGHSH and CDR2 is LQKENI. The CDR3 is CASSPGATAQPQHF. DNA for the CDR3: TGTGCCAGCTCACCAGGGGCGACAGCTCAGCCCCAGCATTTT.

CDR3 nucleotide sequence: TGTGCCAGCAGCGCAGCGGGAGGGCCGGGAGATACGCAGTATTTT. It translates to CASSAAGGPGDTQYF. The J gene is TRBJ2-3, the V gene TRBV9; 10 nucleotides match TRBD2. Germline CDR1 is SGDLS and CDR2 is YYNGEE. The CDR3 has 15 amino acids. The V gene end was trimmed by 3 bases and the J gene end by 5 bases; junction bases not matched to a gene: 6. Full variable domain (remainder filled in from reference TRBV9 and TRBJ2-3): DSGVTQTPKHLITATGQRVTLRCSPRSGDLSVYWYQQSLDQGLQFLIQYYNGEERAKGNILERFSAQQFPDLHSELNLSSLELGDSALYFCASSAAGGPGDTQYFGPGTRLTVL.

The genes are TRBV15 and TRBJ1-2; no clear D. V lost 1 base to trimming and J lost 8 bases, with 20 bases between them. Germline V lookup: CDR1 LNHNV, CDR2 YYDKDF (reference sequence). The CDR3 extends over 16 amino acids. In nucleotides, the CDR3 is TGTGCCACCAGCAGAGGTGTGGCCCCACCTCAAGTGGGCTACACCTTC. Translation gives CATSRGVAPPQVGYTF.

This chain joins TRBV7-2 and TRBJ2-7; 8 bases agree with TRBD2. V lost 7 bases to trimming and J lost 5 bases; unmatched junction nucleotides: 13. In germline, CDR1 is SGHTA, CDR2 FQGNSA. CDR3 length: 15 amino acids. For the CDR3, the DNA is TGTGCCAGCACCCTTTTCACAGCGGGAGACCACGAGCAGTACTTC. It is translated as CASTLFTAGDHEQYF.

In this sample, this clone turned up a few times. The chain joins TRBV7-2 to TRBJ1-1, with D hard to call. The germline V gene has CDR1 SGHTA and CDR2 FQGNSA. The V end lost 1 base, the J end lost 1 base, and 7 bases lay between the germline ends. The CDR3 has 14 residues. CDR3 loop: CASSLGQANTEAFF. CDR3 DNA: TGTGCCAGCAGCTTAGGCCAGGCGAACACTGAAGCTTTCTTT.

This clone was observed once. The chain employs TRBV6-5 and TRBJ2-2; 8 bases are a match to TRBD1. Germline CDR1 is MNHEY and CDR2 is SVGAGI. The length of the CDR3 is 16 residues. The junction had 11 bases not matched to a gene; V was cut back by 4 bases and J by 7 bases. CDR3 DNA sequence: TGTGCCAGCAGTTCCCCGGCAGGGGGCGATAACGGGGAGCTGTTTTTT. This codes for CASSSPAGGDNGELFF.

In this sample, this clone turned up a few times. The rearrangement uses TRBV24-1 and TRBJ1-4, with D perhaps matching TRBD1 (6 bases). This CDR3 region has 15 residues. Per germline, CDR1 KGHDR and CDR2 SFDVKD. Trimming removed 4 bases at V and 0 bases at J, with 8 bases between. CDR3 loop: CATSDPGATNEKLFF. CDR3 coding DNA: TGTGCCACCAGTGACCCAGGGGCAACTAATGAAAAACTGTTTTTT.

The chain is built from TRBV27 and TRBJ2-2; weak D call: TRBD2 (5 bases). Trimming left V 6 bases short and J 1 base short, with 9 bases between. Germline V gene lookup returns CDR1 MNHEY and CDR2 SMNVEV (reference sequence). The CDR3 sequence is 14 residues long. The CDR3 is CASREDGNTGELFF. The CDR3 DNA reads TGTGCCAGCAGGGAGGACGGGAACACCGGGGAGCTGTTTTTT.

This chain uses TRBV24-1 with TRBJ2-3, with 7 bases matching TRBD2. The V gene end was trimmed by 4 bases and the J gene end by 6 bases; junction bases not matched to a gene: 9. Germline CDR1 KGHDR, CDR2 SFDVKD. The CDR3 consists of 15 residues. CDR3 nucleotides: TGTGCCACCAGTGACCGGACTAGGGGAGGGGATACGCAGTATTTT. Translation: CATSDRTRGGDTQYF.

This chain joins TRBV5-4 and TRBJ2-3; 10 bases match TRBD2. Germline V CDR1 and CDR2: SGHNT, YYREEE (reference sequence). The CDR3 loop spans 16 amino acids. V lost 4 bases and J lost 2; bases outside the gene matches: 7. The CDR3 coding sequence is TGTGCCAGCAGCCAGCCTAGCGGGGGATTCACAGATACGCAGTATTTT. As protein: CASSQPSGGFTDTQYF.

The CDR3 nucleotides are TGTGCCAGAGGGGGGGGAAAGGCCAAAAACATTCAGTACTTC. Protein product: CARGGGKAKNIQYF. V is TRBV2 and J is TRBJ2-4, with D tentatively TRBD2 (7 bases). Trimming removed 9 bases from V and 1 base from J, with 13 bases in between. The CDR3 is made up of 14 amino acids. From germline, CDR1 is SNHLY and CDR2 FYNNEI.

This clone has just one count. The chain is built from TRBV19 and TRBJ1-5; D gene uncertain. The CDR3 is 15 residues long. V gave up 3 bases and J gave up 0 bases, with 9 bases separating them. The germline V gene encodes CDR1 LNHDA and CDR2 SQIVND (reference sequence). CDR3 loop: CASSMEADSNQPQHF. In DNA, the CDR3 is TGTGCCAGTAGTATGGAGGCAGATAGCAATCAGCCCCAGCATTTT. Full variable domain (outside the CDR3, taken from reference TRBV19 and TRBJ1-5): DGGITQSPKYLFRKEGQNVTLSCEQNLNHDAMYWYRQDPGQGLRLIYYSQIVNDFQKGDIAEGYSVSREKKESFPLTVTSAQKNPTAFYLCASSMEADSNQPQHFGDGTRLSIL.

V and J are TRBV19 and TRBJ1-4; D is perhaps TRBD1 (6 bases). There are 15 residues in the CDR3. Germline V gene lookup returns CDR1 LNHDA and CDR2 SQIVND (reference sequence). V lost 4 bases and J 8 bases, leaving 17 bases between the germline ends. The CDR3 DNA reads TGTGCCAGTAGTAGAGGGGCAGGGGTGGAGGAAAAACTGTTTTTT. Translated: CASSRGAGVEEKLFF.

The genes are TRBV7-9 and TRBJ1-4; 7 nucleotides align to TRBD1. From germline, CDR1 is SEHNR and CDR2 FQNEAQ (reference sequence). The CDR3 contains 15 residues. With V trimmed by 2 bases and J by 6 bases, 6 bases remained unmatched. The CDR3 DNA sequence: TGTGCCAGCAGCTTAAGAGAGGGGACAGATGAAAAACTGTTTTTT. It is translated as CASSLREGTDEKLFF.

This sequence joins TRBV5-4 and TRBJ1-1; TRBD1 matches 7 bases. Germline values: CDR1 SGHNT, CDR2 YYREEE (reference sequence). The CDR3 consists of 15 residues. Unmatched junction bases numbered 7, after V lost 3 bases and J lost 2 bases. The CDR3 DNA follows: TGTGCCAGCAGCTCGACAGGGTTTTTTAACACTGAAGCTTTCTTT. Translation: CASSSTGFFNTEAFF.